Presented here are 17 T cell receptor beta chains from one specimen sequenced in a study of tumor-infiltrating lymphocytes in primary liver carcinoma. DNA and RNA were both co-extracted from approximately 20-30 mg of bulk tissue that had not been sorted. Making TCR beta cDNA involved approximately 520 ng total RNA and a constant-region primer. Slightly modified ARM-PCR with three nested multiplex PCR rounds yielded TCR beta libraries. Amplification in the first two PCR rounds was performed using TRBV1-TRBV30 forward primers and a C-beta reverse primer for approximately 10 cycles each. TCRdb reprocessed the multiplex PCR reads via MiXCR and lists one record per CDR3 protein. The data show tens of thousands of distinct CDR3 sequences, 72% seen once. Sequencing input: liver tumor tissue from sampling region 1. The subset: tumor region T1, superior pole. These TCRs come from a middle-aged man with primary liver carcinoma and hepatitis B virus infection.

This chain links TRBV28 with TRBJ2-1, with a possible D match to TRBD2 (6 bases). The CDR3 runs to 14 residues. Germline V CDR1 and CDR2: MDHEN, SYDVKM. V was clipped by 6 bases and J by 3 bases, with 12 bases between them. The CDR3 sequence: CASRSPGLYNEQFF. The CDR3 DNA sequence: TGTGCCAGCAGATCGCCGGGACTCTACAATGAGCAGTTCTTC.

A word on this clonotype: The junction does not match germline at one end; this may be a read error. This chain uses TRBV12-3 or TRBV12-4 with TRBJ2-7; 7 bases fit TRBD1. The CDR3 runs to 13 residues. CDR3 loop: CVSRLGQSYEQYF. The CDR3 DNA reads as TGCGTCAGCAGACTGGGACAGTCCTACGAACAGTACTTC.

The chain recombines TRBV12-3 or TRBV12-4 with TRBJ1-1; D may be TRBD1 (5 bases). Trimming stripped 8 bases from V and 5 bases from J, with 18 bases between. This CDR3 is 14 amino acids long. This CDR3 reads CASGQGSRGTEAFF. The CDR3, as DNA: TGTGCCAGCGGTCAAGGTTCCCGGGGGACTGAAGCTTTCTTT.

The chain carries TRBV7-8 and TRBJ1-5; D unclear. CDR1 is SGHVS, CDR2 FQNEAQ, per germline. CDR3 size: 12 residues. The CDR3 coding sequence is TGTGCTAGAAGCTTATGGTCCGGGCCCCAGCATTTT. Its protein is CARSLWSGPQHF.

About this clonotype: Relative to the germline gene, one junction end is altered; a read error may explain this. The J gene is TRBJ2-5, the V gene TRBV11-2, with D uncertain. The germline gives CDR1 SGHAT, CDR2 FQNNGV. There are 13 residues in the CDR3. In DNA, the CDR3 is TGTGCCAGCAGCTCGGACCTCCAAGAGACCCGGTACTTC. This gives the protein CASSSDLQETRYF. Together with reference TRBV11-2 and TRBJ2-5, the CDR3 gives the full variable domain: EAGVAQSPRYKIIEKRQSVAFWCNPISGHATLYWYQQILGQGPKLLIQFQNNGVVDDSQLPKDRFSAERLKGVDSTLKIQPAKLEDSAVYLCASSSDLQETRYFGPGTRLLVL.

The sample holds many counts of this clonotype. For the CDR3, the DNA is TGTGCCAGCTGGGACAGTAACACCGGGGAGCTGTTTTTT. Translated, it gives CASWDSNTGELFF. The chain employs TRBV28 and TRBJ2-2; 7 nucleotides align to TRBD1. From germline, CDR1 is MDHEN and CDR2 SYDVKM. The junction had 2 bases not matched to a gene; V was cut back by 8 bases and J by 2 bases. This CDR3 is 13 amino acids long.

This chain joins TRBV5-1 and TRBJ1-1, with TRBD1 as a possible D gene (5 bases). Germline V lookup: CDR1 SGHRS, CDR2 YFSETQ. The V end was cut by 8 bases, the J end by 5 bases, with 19 bases between. The CDR3 is 14 amino acids. CDR3 in amino acids: CASTLRGSLTEAFF. The CDR3 coding sequence is TGCGCCAGTACCTTGAGGGGAAGCTTGACTGAAGCTTTCTTT.

This chain uses TRBV10-3 with TRBJ2-7; 10 positions agree with TRBD1. Germline V gives CDR1 ENHRY, CDR2 SYGVKD. The CDR3 contains 17 residues. The junction had 18 bases not matched to a gene; V was cut back by 7 bases and J by 6 bases. CDR3 protein: CAINAFLPGQGFGEQYF. The CDR3 DNA reads TGTGCCATCAATGCCTTTCTCCCGGGACAGGGGTTCGGCGAGCAGTACTTC.

This clonotype was detected many times. V gene TRBV4-2 combines with J gene TRBJ2-7; D is unclear. The CDR3 runs 14 residues. The germline V gene encodes CDR1 LGHNA and CDR2 YNFKEQ. The V gene lost 1 base and the J gene lost 3 bases, with 10 bases spanning the gap. The CDR3: CASSQGQDGYEQYF. For the CDR3, the DNA is TGTGCCAGCAGCCAAGGGCAGGACGGCTACGAGCAGTACTTC.

Comment on this clonotype: At one end the junction does not follow the germline gene, possibly because of a read error. The rearrangement joins TRBV20-1 to TRBJ2-1; the match to TRBD2 covers 8 bases. The CDR3 runs to 16 residues. CDR1 and CDR2 (germline): DFQATT, SNEGSKA (reference sequence). CDR3 in DNA: TGCAATGCTAGCCCCATTGGCGGGAGGAGTAACAATGAGCAGTTCTTC. Protein product: CNASPIGGRSNNEQFF.

As to this clonotype: As the CDR3 is not closed by the conserved phenylalanine or tryptophan, this likely results from a read error. This chain links TRBV6-5 with TRBJ2-2; D not resolved. The germline V gene encodes CDR1 MNHEY and CDR2 SVGAGI. The CDR3 sequence is 13 residues long. CDR3 coding DNA: TGTGCCAGTAGTTCGGATAGGACCGGGGAGCTGTTTTTA. Its protein is CASSSDRTGELFL.

The chain uses TRBV28 and TRBJ1-1; no clear D gene. CDR3 length: 14 residues. Germline V lookup: CDR1 MDHEN, CDR2 SYDVKM. Trimming cost V 6 bases and J 2 bases, with 13 bases left between them. The chain's CDR3 is CASRVASENTEAFF. The CDR3 DNA reads as TGTGCCAGCAGAGTCGCTTCAGAAAACACTGAAGCTTTCTTT.

In the case of this clonotype: A read error may account for a junction end that differs from germline. The chain couples TRBV29-1 to TRBJ2-3; D is ambiguous. The CDR3 is made up of 15 amino acids. Germline CDR1 reads SQVTM; CDR2 reads ANQGSEA. DNA for the CDR3: TGCAGTGTTGAGGACCTTGGACCAATCACAGATACGCAGTATTTT. As protein: CSVEDLGPITDTQYF.

As concerns this clonotype: The CDR3 does not close with the conserved phenylalanine or tryptophan, likely indicating a read error. This chain connects TRBV10-1 to TRBJ2-3, with 8 bases identical to TRBD2. The CDR3 contains 18 residues. CDR1 is WNHNN, CDR2 SYGVQD, per germline (reference sequence). The CDR3 nucleotides are TGCGCCACCAGTGAGCCCCCCCGACTAGCGCCAGGCACAGATACGCAGTATTAT. It codes for CATSEPPRLAPGTDTQYY.

As to this clonotype: A read error may explain this, as a much larger clone is one base away. The chain recombines TRBV5-1 with TRBJ1-2; D not resolved. CDR3 length: 13 amino acids. V was cut by 4 bases and J by 8 bases, with 15 bases left in between. Germline CDR1 is SGHRS and CDR2 is YFSETQ. As DNA, the CDR3 is TGCGCCAGCAGCCGACGGGAGGGTGTAGGCTACACCTTC. This translates into CASSRREGVGYTF.

As to this clonotype: At one boundary the junction diverges from the germline segment, which might be a read error. The chain recombines TRBV5-5 with TRBJ2-7; D might be TRBD1 (5 bases). The CDR3 spans 13 residues. Germline CDR1 and CDR2: SGHKS and YYEKEE (reference sequence). The CDR3 bases are TGTGCCAGTAGCTTTAATCCAAGGGGAGAGCAGTACTTC. Translated: CASSFNPRGEQYF.

This clonotype was recorded a few times. This may be a read error: a much more frequent sequence differs by one nucleotide. The V gene is TRBV12-3 or TRBV12-4, the J gene TRBJ1-1, with D maybe TRBD1 (6 bases). CDR3 length: 13 amino acids. DNA of the CDR3: TGTGCCAGCACTCTCCGGGGGGGCACTGAAGCTTCCTTT. It specifies CASTLRGGTEASF.